The clone carrying this TCR beta chain was counted between two and nine times. This entry comes from a study of T cells in Graves' hyperthyroidism and ophthalmopathy. From germline, CDR1 is MNHEY and CDR2 SVGAGI. The CDR3 totals 15 residues. V lost 2 bases to trimming and J lost 0 bases, with 10 bases between them. TCR beta CDR3 regions were amplified from RNA. TCR CDR3 underwent first-round RT-PCR with the HTBI primer set. TCRdb re-derived calls from the multiplex PCR reads in MiXCR, one entry per CDR3 protein. The sample includes more than 550,000 distinct CDR3 sequences, roughly 20% of them seen just once.

This receptor was obtained from a woman aged 50 to 65 with Graves' hyperthyroidism that later progressed to Graves' ophthalmopathy. Specimen: blood. The V call is TRBV6-5, the J call TRBJ1-2, with D hard to call. Written as DNA, the CDR3 is TGTGCCAGCAGTTACGCTGGGGTGGCTAACTATGGCTACACCTTC. Translated: CASSYAGVANYGYTF.